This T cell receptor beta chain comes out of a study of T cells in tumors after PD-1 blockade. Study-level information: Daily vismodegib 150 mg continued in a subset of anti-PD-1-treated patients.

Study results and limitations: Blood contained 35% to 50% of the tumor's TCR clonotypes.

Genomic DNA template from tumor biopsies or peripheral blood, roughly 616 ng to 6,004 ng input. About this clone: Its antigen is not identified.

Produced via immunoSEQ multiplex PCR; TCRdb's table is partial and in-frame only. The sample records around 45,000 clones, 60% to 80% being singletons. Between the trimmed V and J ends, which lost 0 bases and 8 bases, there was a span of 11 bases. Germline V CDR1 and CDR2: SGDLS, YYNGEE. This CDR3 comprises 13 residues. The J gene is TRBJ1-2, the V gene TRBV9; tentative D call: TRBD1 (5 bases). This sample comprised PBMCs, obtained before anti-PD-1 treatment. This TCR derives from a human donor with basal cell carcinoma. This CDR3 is CASSVDQGLGYTF. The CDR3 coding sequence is TGTGCCAGCAGCGTAGATCAGGGTCTGGGCTACACCTTC.